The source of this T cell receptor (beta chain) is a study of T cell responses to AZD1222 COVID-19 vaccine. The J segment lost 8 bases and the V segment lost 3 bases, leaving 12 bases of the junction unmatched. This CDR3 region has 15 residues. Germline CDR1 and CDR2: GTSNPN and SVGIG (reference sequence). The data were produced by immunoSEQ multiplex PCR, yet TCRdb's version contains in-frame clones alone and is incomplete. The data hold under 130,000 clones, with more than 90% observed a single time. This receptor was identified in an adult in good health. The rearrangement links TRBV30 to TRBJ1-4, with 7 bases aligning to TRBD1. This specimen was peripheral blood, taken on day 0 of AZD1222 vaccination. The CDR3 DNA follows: TGTGCCTGGAGGGGACAGATCCTGCGGGGGGAAAAACTGTTTTTT. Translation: CAWRGQILRGEKLFF.